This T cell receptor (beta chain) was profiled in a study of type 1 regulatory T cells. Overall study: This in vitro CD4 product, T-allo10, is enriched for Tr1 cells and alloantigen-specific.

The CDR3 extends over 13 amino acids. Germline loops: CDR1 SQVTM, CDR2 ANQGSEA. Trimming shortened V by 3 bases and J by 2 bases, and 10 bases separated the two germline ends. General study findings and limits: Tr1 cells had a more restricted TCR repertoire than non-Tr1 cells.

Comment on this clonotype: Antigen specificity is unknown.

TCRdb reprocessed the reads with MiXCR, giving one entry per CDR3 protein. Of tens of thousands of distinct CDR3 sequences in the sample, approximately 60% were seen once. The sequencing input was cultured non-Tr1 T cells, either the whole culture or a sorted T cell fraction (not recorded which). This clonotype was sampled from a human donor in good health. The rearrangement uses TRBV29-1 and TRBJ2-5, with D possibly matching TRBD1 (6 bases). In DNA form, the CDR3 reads TGCAGCGTTGACCCAGGGGATCAAGAGACCCAGTACTTC. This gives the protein CSVDPGDQETQYF.